This T cell receptor beta chain is from a study of T cell repertoires in cytomegalovirus infection. Study in general: Well-studied HLA-B-restricted epitopes and recently identified HLA-C-restricted epitopes of CMV were both used in the study. It was the public TCR beta signatures that indicated both CMV infection and matching HLA type.

Each CDR3 protein gets one entry after TCRdb re-called the reads with MiXCR. Here the sample spans around 750,000 distinct CDR3 sequences, 30% to 35% being singletons. This CDR3 comprises 14 residues. V shed 7 bases and J shed 0 bases, with 8 bases lying between them. Germline V lookup: CDR1 KGHDR, CDR2 SFDVKD. Concerning this clonotype itself: Its antigen is still unknown.

The V gene is TRBV24-1, the J gene TRBJ2-2; D remains unclear. This specimen was cultured CD8+ T cells from PBMCs, taken from culture after CMV antigen stimulation. This receptor was taken from a human donor in good health (CMV status not recorded). Some clones in this sample may be carry-over from other donors' samples. Here the CDR3 DNA reads TGTGCCACCAGCCTACATACGAACACCGGGGAGCTGTTTTTT. This gives the protein CATSLHTNTGELFF.